A single sample gave rise to the 23 T cell receptor beta chains below, sequenced in a study of shared clonotypes between healthy human individuals. Profiled with immunoSEQ multiplex PCR; TCRdb holds only in-frame clones, not every one. The sample consists of hundreds of thousands of clones, about 74% of them appearing once. The sample was memory CD4+ T cells sorted from blood. The subset is: CD45RA-negative fraction. Every receptor here comes from a woman aged 25 to 45 in good health.

The rearrangement joins TRBV4-2 to TRBJ2-1; TRBD2 agrees at 11 bases. The CDR3 sequence is 15 residues long. The V gene's germline CDR1 is LGHNA and CDR2 YNFKEQ. V lost 6 bases to trimming and J lost 8 bases; unmatched junction nucleotides: 9. CDR3 loop: CASSPTSGSRYEQFF. The CDR3, as DNA: TGTGCCAGCAGTCCCACTAGCGGGAGTCGGTATGAGCAGTTCTTC.

The chain links TRBV7-9 to TRBJ2-7; TRBD2 matches 7 bases. The V segment lost 5 bases and the J segment 6 bases; nucleotides outside the gene matches: 4. Germline V gives CDR1 SEHNR, CDR2 FQNEAQ (reference sequence). The CDR3 contains 12 residues. CDR3 DNA sequence: TGTGCCAGCAGCCGCCCGGGGGGCGAGCAGTACTTC. Its protein is CASSRPGGEQYF.

The CDR3 nucleotides are TGTGCCTGGAGCGCGCCGTGGGACGGTAATGAGCAGTTCTTC. Translation: CAWSAPWDGNEQFF. J is TRBJ2-1 and V is TRBV30; either TRBD1 or TRBD2 may supply D (5 bases each). The CDR3 covers 14 residues. Germline CDR1 reads GTSNPN; CDR2 reads SVGIG (reference sequence). Trimming pared 3 bases from V and 7 bases from J, leaving 16 bases between.

Many counts were recorded for this clone. This sequence joins TRBV19 and TRBJ1-5; 7 bases match TRBD1. The J segment lost 2 bases and the V segment lost 7 bases, leaving 11 bases of the junction unmatched. Germline V lookup: CDR1 LNHDA, CDR2 SQIVND (reference sequence). The CDR3 sequence is 16 residues long. DNA of the CDR3: TGTGCCAGTACCCCACAGGGGAGAGGCGGCAATCAGCCCCAGCATTTT. This translates into CASTPQGRGGNQPQHF. Using reference TRBV19 and TRBJ1-5 for the parts outside the CDR3, the full variable domain is DGGITQSPKYLFRKEGQNVTLSCEQNLNHDAMYWYRQDPGQGLRLIYYSQIVNDFQKGDIAEGYSVSREKKESFPLTVTSAQKNPTAFYLCASTPQGRGGNQPQHFGDGTRLSIL.

A single count supports this clone. The chain carries TRBV6-1 and TRBJ2-7, with 8 bases aligning to TRBD2. There are 14 residues in the CDR3. Looked up from germline, CDR1 is MNHNS and CDR2 is SASEGT. V trimming: 7 bases; J trimming: 2 bases; junction bases outside the gene matches: 7. This CDR3 is CASIRAGRAYEQYF. The CDR3 DNA is TGTGCCAGCATCCGCGCCGGGAGGGCCTACGAGCAGTACTTC.

This clone was counted ten times or more. The J gene is TRBJ1-1, the V gene TRBV5-4; no definite D call. CDR3 length: 13 residues. Germline V gene lookup returns CDR1 SGHNT and CDR2 YYREEE (reference sequence). Trimming took off 2 bases at V and 1 base at J, with 6 bases between the two ends. The DNA of the CDR3 is TGTGCCAGCAGCTTAATGACGAACACTGAAGCTTTCTTT. Its translation is CASSLMTNTEAFF. Drawing the rest from reference TRBV5-4 and TRBJ1-1, the complete variable domain is ETGVTQSPTHLIKTRGQQVTLRCSSQSGHNTVSWYQQALGQGPQFIFQYYREEENGRGNFPPRFSGLQFPNYSSELNVNALELDDSALYLCASSLMTNTEAFFGQGTRLTVV.

The CDR3, as DNA: TGTGCCAGCAGCTCCGGACGGACTAAGGTCGAGAATGAGCAGTTCTTC. It specifies CASSSGRTKVENEQFF. The rearrangement joins TRBV7-9 to TRBJ2-1; a possible D gene is TRBD2 (6 bases). Germline lookup yields CDR1 SEHNR and CDR2 FQNEAQ (reference sequence). This CDR3 contains 16 residues. V was trimmed by 4 bases and J by 7 bases, leaving 20 bases between them.

This clone showed up just a few times. The chain joins TRBV5-8 to TRBJ2-7, with 9 bases fitting TRBD1. The CDR3 runs to 16 residues. CDR1 is SGHTS and CDR2 is YDEGEE in the germline V gene. Trimming took 4 bases from V and 5 from J; bases not matched to a gene: 13. The CDR3 DNA reads TGTGCCAGCAGCCCCTGGGGGGGGGACAGGGTTCACGAGCAGTACTTC. Translation: CASSPWGGDRVHEQYF.

The chain joins TRBV27 to TRBJ1-1; D remains unclear. Germline lookup yields CDR1 MNHEY and CDR2 SMNVEV (reference sequence). CDR3 size: 13 residues. V lost 6 bases and J 0 bases, leaving 8 bases between the germline ends. The CDR3 nucleotides read TGTGCCAGCAGGAATACACTGAACACTGAAGCTTTCTTT. Translated, it gives CASRNTLNTEAFF.

The chain recombines TRBV5-1 with TRBJ1-2; tentatively, D is TRBD1 (5 bases). CDR1 is SGHRS and CDR2 is YFSETQ in the germline V gene. The CDR3 runs to 15 residues. The V end lost 4 bases, the J end lost 6 bases, and 19 bases lay between the germline ends. The CDR3 loop is CASSLNIVGTNGYTF. The CDR3 DNA reads as TGCGCCAGCAGCCTCAACATAGTAGGGACTAATGGCTACACCTTC. Using reference TRBV5-1 and TRBJ1-2 for the parts outside the CDR3, the full variable domain is KAGVTQTPRYLIKTRGQQVTLSCSPISGHRSVSWYQQTPGQGLQFLFEYFSETQRNKGNFPGRFSGRQFSNSRSEMNVSTLELGDSALYLCASSLNIVGTNGYTFGSGTRLTVV.

The chain combines TRBV7-2 with TRBJ1-2; D is undetermined. Germline CDR1 SGHTA, CDR2 FQGNSA. This CDR3 comprises 14 residues. The V end lost 4 bases, the J end lost 5 bases, and 14 bases lay between the germline ends. The CDR3 is CASSSRTARYGYTF. CDR3 sequence (DNA): TGTGCCAGCAGCTCAAGGACGGCTCGATATGGCTACACCTTC.

V is TRBV5-4 and J is TRBJ2-3, with D possibly being TRBD2 (7 bases). This CDR3 contains 15 residues. Germline-derived CDR1 and CDR2 are SGHNT and YYREEE (reference sequence). The germline V and J ends were trimmed by 2 bases and 3 bases, with 13 bases remaining between them. The CDR3 DNA follows: TGTGCCAGCAGCTTCGGGGGGCAGAGGACAGATACGCAGTATTTT. As protein: CASSFGGQRTDTQYF.

The chain couples TRBV19 to TRBJ2-1; 9 bases are a match to TRBD2. The length of the CDR3 is 18 residues. Germline CDR1 LNHDA, CDR2 SQIVND (reference sequence). The ends lost 5 bases at V and 5 bases at J; junction bases unmatched: 16. The CDR3 region has the DNA TGTGCCAGTAGTGGGATAGCGGGAGTGCAAGGGCAGCACAATGAGCAGTTCTTC. It encodes CASSGIAGVQGQHNEQFF.

The chain recombines TRBV7-9 with TRBJ2-5, with D maybe TRBD1 (5 bases). Trimming left V 7 bases short and J 4 bases short, with 16 bases between. Germline values: CDR1 SEHNR, CDR2 FQNEAQ (reference sequence). CDR3 length: 14 residues. The DNA for the CDR3 is TGTGCCAGCACGCCCATGGGGCAAGGAGAGACCCAGTACTTC. The encoded protein is CASTPMGQGETQYF.

The chain links TRBV15 to TRBJ2-1, with 7 bases matching TRBD2. Per the germline V gene, CDR1 is LNHNV and CDR2 is YYDKDF (reference sequence). The length of the CDR3 is 17 residues. J was trimmed by 7 bases and V by 0 bases; bases with no gene match: 12. The DNA of the CDR3 is TGTGCCACCAGCAGAGATCTAGGACTAGACGGGGATAATGAGCAGTTCTTC. Its translation is CATSRDLGLDGDNEQFF.

For this clone: Other DNA sequences from this sample encode an identical CDR3 as well. V usage is TRBV28 and J usage is TRBJ1-2; no definite D call. This CDR3 has 13 amino acids. With 3 bases removed from V and 5 bases from J, the gap between germline ends came to 10 bases. Germline CDR1 reads MDHEN; CDR2 reads SYDVKM. The CDR3 loop is CASSFRGGYGYTF. CDR3 DNA: TGTGCCAGCAGTTTTCGGGGTGGGTATGGCTACACCTTC.

This clone showed up just once. This may come from a read error, since a much larger clone is one base off. This chain links TRBV5-1 with TRBJ1-5; the D is unclear. The CDR3 contains 13 residues. Germline V lookup: CDR1 SGHRS, CDR2 YFSETQ. V gave up 0 bases and J gave up 6 bases, with 7 bases separating them. CDR3 bases: TGCGCCAGCAGCTTGGAAGCGGGTCAGCCCCAGCATTTT. Translated, it gives CASSLEAGQPQHF.

The V and J genes are TRBV11-1 and TRBJ2-5; D remains ambiguous. V was shortened by 5 bases and J by 5 bases, with 12 bases between the two germline ends. Germline CDR1 SGHAT, CDR2 FQDESV (reference sequence). This CDR3 contains 13 residues. CDR3: CASSPAGMETQYF. The CDR3 DNA reads TGTGCCAGCAGCCCGGCTGGGATGGAGACCCAGTACTTC.

The chain joins TRBV11-2 to TRBJ2-1; the D is unclear. Trimming left V 1 base short and J 5 bases short, with 9 bases between. The CDR3 runs 14 residues. Germline V CDR1 and CDR2: SGHAT, FQNNGV. The CDR3 nucleotides are TGTGCCAGCAGCTTAGCGGCCCCCCACAATGAGCAGTTCTTC. It is translated as CASSLAAPHNEQFF.

The rearrangement links TRBV19 to TRBJ2-6; D uncertain. Germline V CDR1 and CDR2: LNHDA, SQIVND (reference sequence). Trimming took 2 bases from V and 2 from J, leaving 10 bases between them. This CDR3 is built from 16 residues. In DNA, the CDR3 is TGTGCCAGTAGTATAAACGGAGCCCCTGGGGCCAACGTCCTGACTTTC. This codes for CASSINGAPGANVLTF.

This chain uses TRBV18 with TRBJ2-2; 9 bases fit TRBD2. The V gene's germline CDR1 is KGHSH and CDR2 LQKENI. V lost 2 bases to trimming and J lost 6 bases; unmatched junction nucleotides: 4. The CDR3 loop spans 15 amino acids. The CDR3 here is CASSPGTSNAGELFF. For the CDR3, the DNA is TGTGCCAGCTCACCAGGGACTAGCAACGCCGGGGAGCTGTTTTTT.

The rearrangement uses TRBV7-6 and TRBJ2-1; 9 nucleotides agree with TRBD2. The CDR3 contains 16 residues. The V gene's germline CDR1 is SGHVS and CDR2 FNYEAQ. V was pared by 4 bases and J by 3 bases, with 7 bases of the junction left unmatched. In DNA, the CDR3 is TGTGCCAGCAGCTCCCAAGCGGGAGGCTACTACAATGAGCAGTTCTTC. It is translated as CASSSQAGGYYNEQFF.

The chain employs TRBV18 and TRBJ2-7; the match to TRBD1 covers 12 bases. The CDR3 length is 16 residues. V shed 3 bases and J 6 bases; nucleotides not matched to a gene: 9. Germline V lookup: CDR1 KGHSH, CDR2 LQKENI. For the CDR3, the DNA is TGTGCCAGCTCACCCGGGACAGGGGGCTCGGGAGGCGAGCAGTACTTC. Residues: CASSPGTGGSGGEQYF.